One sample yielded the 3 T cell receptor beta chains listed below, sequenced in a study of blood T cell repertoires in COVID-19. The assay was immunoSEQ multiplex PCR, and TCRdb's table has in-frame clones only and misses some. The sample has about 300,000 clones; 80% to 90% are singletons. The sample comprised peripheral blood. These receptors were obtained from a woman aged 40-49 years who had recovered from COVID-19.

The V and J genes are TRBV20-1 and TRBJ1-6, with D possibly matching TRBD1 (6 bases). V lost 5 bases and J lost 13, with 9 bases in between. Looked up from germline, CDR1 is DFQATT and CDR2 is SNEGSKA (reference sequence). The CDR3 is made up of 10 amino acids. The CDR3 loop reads CSAGQGPLHF. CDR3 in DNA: TGCAGTGCTGGCCAGGGGCCCCTCCACTTT.

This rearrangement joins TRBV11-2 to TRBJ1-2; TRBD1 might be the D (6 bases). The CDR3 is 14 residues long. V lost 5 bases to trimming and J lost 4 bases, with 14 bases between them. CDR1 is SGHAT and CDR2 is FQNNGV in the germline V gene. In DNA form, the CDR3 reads TGTGCCAGCAGCCCGACAGGCCTAGGCTATGGCTACACCTTC. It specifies CASSPTGLGYGYTF. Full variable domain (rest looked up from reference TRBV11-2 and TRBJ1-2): EAGVAQSPRYKIIEKRQSVAFWCNPISGHATLYWYQQILGQGPKLLIQFQNNGVVDDSQLPKDRFSAERLKGVDSTLKIQPAKLEDSAVYLCASSPTGLGYGYTFGSGTRLTVV.

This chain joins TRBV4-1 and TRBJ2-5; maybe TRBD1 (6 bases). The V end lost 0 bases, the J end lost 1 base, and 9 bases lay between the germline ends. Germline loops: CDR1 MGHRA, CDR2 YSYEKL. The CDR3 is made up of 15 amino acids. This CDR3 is CASSQEGTIQETQYF. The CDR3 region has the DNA TGCGCCAGCAGCCAAGAGGGGACAATCCAAGAGACCCAGTACTTC.